This T cell receptor (beta chain) was sequenced for a study of beta chain features in type 1 diabetes. Whole-study context: Patient and healthy donor groups were alike in age, gender and cell yields.

Worth noting for this clone: Its antigen is not known. Because the CDR3 is missing its conserved closing phenylalanine or tryptophan, this is likely a read error.

One heparinised draw, averaging around 0.12 L, was taken per donor. CDR3 length: 12 residues. Germline V gives CDR1 MNHEY, CDR2 SVGAGI. Trimming cost V 3 bases and J 3 bases, with 6 bases left between them. The study, taken as a whole, reports: Naive, central memory and Treg TCRB repertoires appeared more alike in patients than in healthy donors.

The entirety of the isolated RNA underwent reverse transcription, so expressed TCRB transcripts were sequenced. The average read count of naive, central memory and regulatory T cell samples was some 3.8 million. Produced via immunoSEQ multiplex PCR; TCRdb's table is partial and in-frame only. The sample carries about 410,000 clones, around 14% recorded once. The chain uses TRBV6-5 and TRBJ2-7; D is unclear. This TCR came from a young man in good health. Material for sequencing was naive CD4+ T cells from blood. This CDR3 reads CASSYAGYEQYL. The CDR3 DNA reads TGTGCCAGCAGTTATGCCGGCTACGAGCAGTACCTC.